These 8 T cell receptor beta chains were all obtained from the same sample, sequenced in a study of T cell changes during pregnancy in multiple sclerosis. TCRdb's table, derived via immunoSEQ multiplex PCR, lists solely in-frame clones and lacks some. Among about 120,000 clones listed, 80% to 95% were seen once. The sample consisted of peripheral blood, taken before pregnancy. The receptors were sampled from a female donor with multiple sclerosis, enrolled in a pregnancy study.

The chain's CDR3 is CASSPTGRADTQYF. CDR3 nucleotides: TGTGCCAGCAGCCCGACAGGTCGGGCAGATACGCAGTATTTT. The J gene is TRBJ2-3, the V gene TRBV2; possibly TRBD1 for D (6 bases). This CDR3 is 14 amino acids long. CDR1 and CDR2 (germline): SNHLY, FYNNEI. V lost 6 bases and J 4 bases, leaving 14 bases between the germline ends.

This clone was picked up one time. The junction shows a germline mismatch at one end, possibly a read error. The chain recombines TRBV5-6 with TRBJ2-7; 9 nucleotides match TRBD1. CDR3 length: 14 amino acids. CDR1 and CDR2 (germline): SGHDT, YYEEEE. This chain's CDR3 is CASSSQGTGTGGSF. Here the CDR3 DNA reads TGTGCCAGCAGCTCTCAGGGGACAGGGACCGGGGGGTCTTTC.

The genes are TRBV7-2 and TRBJ1-2; perhaps TRBD1 as D (5 bases). The CDR3 loop spans 17 amino acids. Trimming left V 1 base short and J 4 bases short, with 19 bases between. Germline V gene lookup returns CDR1 SGHTA and CDR2 FQGNSA. CDR3 loop: CASSLGAGPGFGYGYTF. In DNA, the CDR3 is TGTGCCAGCAGCTTAGGTGCGGGGCCAGGGTTTGGCTATGGCTACACCTTC.

The CDR3 here is CASSAAGDQETQYF. In DNA form, the CDR3 reads TGTGCCAGCAGTGCTGCGGGGGACCAAGAGACCCAGTACTTC. The chain joins TRBV6-1 to TRBJ2-5; the match to TRBD2 covers 7 bases. The V segment lost 4 bases and the J segment 0 bases; nucleotides outside the gene matches: 2. The CDR3 spans 14 residues. The germline V gene encodes CDR1 MNHNS and CDR2 SASEGT.

Here the CDR3 DNA reads TGTGCCAGCAGTCCGAGGGATAGATCTAATTCACCCCTCCACTTT. Its translation is CASSPRDRSNSPLHF. V gene TRBV27 combines with J gene TRBJ1-6; D gene uncertain. Germline V gives CDR1 MNHEY, CDR2 SMNVEV (reference sequence). The CDR3 has 15 residues. With 5 bases removed from V and 6 bases from J, the gap between germline ends came to 14 bases.

The chain recombines TRBV7-3 with TRBJ2-5, with 7 bases lining up with TRBD1. The germline V gene has CDR1 SGHTA and CDR2 FQGTGA. With V trimmed by 4 bases and J by 2 bases, 10 bases remained unmatched. The CDR3 loop spans 16 amino acids. The CDR3 protein is CASSSGRGQGQETQYF. The CDR3 region has the DNA TGTGCCAGCAGCTCAGGAAGGGGGCAGGGGCAAGAGACCCAGTACTTC.

This clone was seen a handful of times. The CDR3 nucleotides are TGTGCCAGTAATGGGGGGGAATGGGGTCAGCCCCAGCATTTT. It yields the protein CASNGGEWGQPQHF. J is TRBJ1-5 and V is TRBV19; a possible D gene is TRBD1 (5 bases). This CDR3 region has 14 residues. The germline V gene has CDR1 LNHDA and CDR2 SQIVND (reference sequence). Trimming cost V 7 bases and J 6 bases, with 16 bases left between them.

The chain joins TRBV5-1 to TRBJ1-2; 7 bases agree with TRBD1. Trimming at V came to 4 bases and at J to 8 bases, leaving 8 bases not matched to a gene. From germline, CDR1 is SGHRS and CDR2 YFSETQ. The CDR3 has 13 residues. This chain's CDR3 is CASSRRDREGYTF. CDR3 bases: TGCGCCAGCAGCCGCCGGGACAGAGAGGGCTACACCTTC.